One sample yielded the 10 T cell receptor beta chains listed below, sequenced in a study of cytomegalovirus exposure and HLA in healthy donors (dated by TCRdb to the late 2010s). Libraries were built with the immunoSEQ multiplex PCR assay. The multiplex PCR relied on a mix of 60 forward primers for TCR Vbeta segments and 13 reverse primers for TCR Jbeta segments. TCRdb's version of the immuneACCESS table is confined to in-frame rearrangements and falls short of the full clone set. An unresolved V gene accounts for under half of the shortfall where checked; the remainder is of unknown origin. This sample holds tens of thousands of clones; roughly four fifths were observed only once. The ten most abundant clones make up roughly 3.4% of the sample. Sequencing was carried out using PBMCs. These receptors originate from a man younger than 45 in good health and CMV-seropositive.

The genes are TRBV29-1 and TRBJ1-2, with D possibly matching TRBD1 (5 bases). Trimming took 7 bases from V and 6 from J, leaving 9 bases between them. Germline assignment: CDR1 SQVTM and CDR2 ANQGSEA. This CDR3 contains 10 residues. The CDR3 DNA is TGCAGCGGGGAACAGGATGGCTACACCTTC. The encoded protein is CSGEQDGYTF.

The chain joins TRBV6-5 to TRBJ1-1; tentatively, D is TRBD1 (5 bases). CDR1 and CDR2 from the germline V gene are MNHEY and SVGAGI. The CDR3 has 12 amino acids. With 5 bases removed from V and 7 bases from J, the gap between germline ends came to 11 bases. The CDR3 spells CASSENRFEAFF. The CDR3 nucleotides read TGTGCCAGCAGTGAAAACAGGTTTGAAGCTTTCTTT.

V gene TRBV2 combines with J gene TRBJ1-1; 10 bases match TRBD1. The CDR3 covers 12 residues. The trim removed 9 bases at V and 4 bases at J, leaving 2 bases unmatched. In germline, CDR1 is SNHLY, CDR2 FYNNEI. CDR3 in amino acids: CARRQGATEAFF. CDR3 nucleotide sequence: TGTGCCAGAAGACAGGGGGCCACTGAAGCTTTCTTT.

The chain recombines TRBV4-1 with TRBJ2-3; perhaps TRBD2 as D (6 bases). The CDR3 length is 15 residues. Germline loops: CDR1 MGHRA, CDR2 YSYEKL. V lost 4 bases to trimming and J lost 5 bases, with 16 bases between them. CDR3 protein: CASSLIILAVDTQYF. As DNA, the CDR3 is TGCGCCAGCAGCCTCATAATACTAGCCGTAGATACGCAGTATTTT.

V gene TRBV5-1 combines with J gene TRBJ2-7, with 10 bases fitting TRBD1. The germline gives CDR1 SGHRS, CDR2 YFSETQ. V shed 0 bases, J shed 1 base, and the junction held 4 bases outside the gene matches. The CDR3 contains 16 residues. The DNA of the CDR3 is TGCGCCAGCAGCTTGGAGGGACAGGGGACGTCCTACGAGCAGTACTTC. Protein sequence: CASSLEGQGTSYEQYF.

The CDR3 DNA reads TGTGCCATCAGTACAGGGACAGGGTCGTCCTACGAGCAGTACTTC. This codes for CAISTGTGSSYEQYF. The chain links TRBV10-3 to TRBJ2-7; 9 nucleotides match TRBD1. The germline V gene encodes CDR1 ENHRY and CDR2 SYGVKD. Unmatched junction bases numbered 6, after V lost 5 bases and J lost 1 base. The CDR3 length is 15 residues.

The gene calls are TRBV30 and TRBJ1-1, with 8 bases matching TRBD1. With 2 bases clipped from V and 5 bases from J, the junction kept 7 bases outside the gene matches. CDR1 GTSNPN and CDR2 SVGIG come from the germline V gene (reference sequence). The CDR3 runs 14 residues. CDR3 amino acids: CAWSYGTGGTEAFF. The CDR3 bases are TGTGCCTGGAGTTATGGGACAGGAGGGACTGAAGCTTTCTTT.

The chain joins TRBV6-6 to TRBJ1-5; D remains unclear. V was clipped by 0 bases and J by 6 bases, with 12 bases between them. The CDR3 has 15 residues. CDR1 is MNHNY and CDR2 is SVGAGI in the germline V gene (reference sequence). DNA for the CDR3: TGTGCCAGCAGTTACTCGTTGGAGGGCGGTCAGCCCCAGCATTTT. Translation gives CASSYSLEGGQPQHF.

The chain employs TRBV14 and TRBJ1-6, with a tentative D call TRBD1 (6 bases). Germline CDR1 reads SGHDN; CDR2 reads FVKESK. This CDR3 is built from 15 residues. V lost 0 bases and J 8 bases, leaving 11 bases between the germline ends. Here the CDR3 reads CASSQDPQGYSPLHF. CDR3 nucleotide sequence: TGTGCCAGCAGCCAAGACCCCCAGGGGTATTCACCCCTCCACTTT. Full variable domain (remainder filled in from reference TRBV14 and TRBJ1-6): EAGVTQFPSHSVIEKGQTVTLRCDPISGHDNLYWYRRVMGKEIKFLLHFVKESKQDESGMPNNRFLAERTGGTYSTLKVQPAELEDSGVYFCASSQDPQGYSPLHFGNGTRLTVT.

This chain links TRBV28 with TRBJ2-7, with D possibly being TRBD1 (7 bases). The V gene lost 4 bases and the J gene lost 2 bases, with 18 bases spanning the gap. The CDR3 runs 16 residues. CDR1 is MDHEN and CDR2 is SYDVKM in the germline V gene. The CDR3 region is CASSSSTRGAPYEQYF. The CDR3, as DNA: TGTGCCAGCAGTTCCTCTACCAGGGGGGCCCCCTACGAGCAGTACTTC.